The next 20 T cell receptor delta chains were all read from a single sample in a study of Vδ1+ human thymocytes (dated by TCRdb to between 2018 and 2020). Sequencing used an Illumina MiSeq. RNA was isolated using the RNeasy mini kit, and reverse transcription was performed with Superscript III. Multiplex PCR was used to generate CDR3 amplicons, with pooled V-gene forward primers and a constant-region reverse primer carrying Illumina adaptor overhangs. Clonotypes were called again by TCRdb from the public reads via CATT, and duplicate nucleotide sequences were then merged into one entry. For this sample the table gives around 19,000 delta-chain clones, of which 7% to 8.5% were detected only once. Roughly 0.98% of the sample rests with the top ten. No antigen has been identified for these receptors. General study outcomes and caveats: In contrast to oligoclonal peripheral blood repertoires, thymic TRG and TRD repertoires appeared to be highly polyclonal with Gaussian CDR3 length distributions.

Specimen: Vdelta1+ gamma-delta thymocytes from the thymus. Read against the paper, the sample's cell subset or site label means: FACS-sorted CD3+ TCRalphabeta- TCRVdelta1+ TCRVdelta2- thymocytes. These receptors came from a child under two years old who had congenital heart surgery.

The V gene call is TRDV1, and the J gene call is absent; the table's D call TRDD3 went unverified against the DNA. Germline CDR1 and CDR2: TSWWSYY and QGS. CDR3 length: 20 amino acids. The CDR3 sequence: CALGEQRSLPIRWGTDKPIF. Here the CDR3 DNA reads TGTGCTCTTGGGGAACAGAGAAGCCTTCCTATCCGCTGGGGGACCGATAAACCCATCTTT.

This clone was observed a handful of times. The chain carries TRDV1 and TRDJ1; 12 bases align to TRDD3. This CDR3 has 18 amino acids. The V and J ends lost 5 bases and 0 bases, in that order; junction bases with no gene match: 10. Per the germline V gene, CDR1 is TSWWSYY and CDR2 is QGS. The CDR3 loop reads CALGTLGDTPPNTDKLIF. In DNA form, the CDR3 reads TGTGCTCTTGGGACACTGGGGGATACTCCCCCAAACACCGATAAACTCATCTTT.

The chain couples TRDV1 to TRDJ1; 12 bases line up with TRDD3. Germline assignment: CDR1 TSWWSYY and CDR2 QGS. The junction had 19 bases not matched to a gene; V was cut back by 2 bases and J by 0 bases. The CDR3 is 22 residues long. The CDR3 bases are TGTGCTCTTGGGGAAAAGTTCACGTTTCTGGGGGATACGAAGGCAAACACCGATAAACTCATCTTT. Amino acid sequence: CALGEKFTFLGDTKANTDKLIF.

Only a few counts were recorded for this clone. This chain links TRDV1 with TRDJ1; 8 bases are a match to TRDD3. The CDR3 is made up of 18 amino acids. The V and J ends lost 5 bases and 0 bases, in that order; junction bases with no gene match: 14. Germline CDR1 TSWWSYY, CDR2 QGS. This CDR3 is CALGSRRGGSYNTDKLIF. For the CDR3, the DNA is TGTGCTCTTGGGTCCAGACGTGGGGGATCCTATAACACCGATAAACTCATCTTT.

This clone was seen a handful of times. The chain recombines TRDV1 with TRDJ1; D assignment may be TRDD2 or TRDD3 (5 bases each). In germline, CDR1 is TSWWSYY, CDR2 QGS. CDR3 length equals 16 residues. V lost 4 bases to trimming and J lost 1 base, with 16 bases between them. The CDR3 sequence is CALGALHWGSTDKLIF. In DNA, the CDR3 is TGTGCTCTTGGGGCCCTTCATTGGGGCTCCACCGATAAACTCATCTTT.

V usage is TRDV1 and J usage is TRDJ1; no reliable D call. The CDR3 extends over 20 amino acids. In germline, CDR1 is TSWWSYY, CDR2 QGS. In DNA form, the CDR3 reads TGTGCCCTTAGCCCAGTTTTCTCCCCTGGATTTCGGATTTACACCGATAAACTCATCTTT. Its protein product is CALSPVFSPGFRIYTDKLIF.

This rearrangement joins TRDV1 to TRDJ1; D remains ambiguous. The CDR3 extends over 19 amino acids. Germline lookup yields CDR1 TSWWSYY and CDR2 QGS. V was cut by 1 base and J by 0 bases, with 21 bases left in between. This CDR3 reads CALGERPTRGTHHTDKLIF. CDR3 DNA: TGTGCTCTTGGGGAACGACCCACTAGGGGTACTCACCACACCGATAAACTCATCTTT.

V and J are TRDV1 and TRDJ1, with TRDD3 matching over 8 bases. V was clipped by 1 base and J by 0 bases; unmatched bases: 13. Germline CDR1 TSWWSYY, CDR2 QGS. The CDR3 consists of 19 residues. CDR3 coding DNA: TGTGCTCTTGGGGAACCCGAGAGTTCCCAACTGGGGGACACCGATAAACTCATCTTT. Amino acids: CALGEPESSQLGDTDKLIF.

V usage is TRDV1 and J usage is TRDJ1; 10 positions match TRDD3. The germline V gene encodes CDR1 TSWWSYY and CDR2 QGS. The CDR3 contains 22 residues. V shed 0 bases and J 0 bases; nucleotides not matched to a gene: 19. CDR3 DNA sequence: TGTGCTCTTGGGGAACTTGAAAGGCCCCTTCTACTGGGGGATTATTACACCGATAAACTCATCTTT. Protein product: CALGELERPLLLGDYYTDKLIF.

This clone appeared a few times. The chain combines TRDV1 with TRDJ1; 8 positions agree with TRDD3. Germline trimming cut 0 bases from V and 0 bases from J; bases unmatched to any gene: 18. This CDR3 contains 21 residues. Germline CDR1 TSWWSYY, CDR2 QGS. The DNA for the CDR3 is TGTGCTCTTGGGGAACTAGGCGCCCCTGTACTGGGGGGTCCGTACACCGATAAACTCATCTTT. This codes for CALGELGAPVLGGPYTDKLIF.

The chain is built from TRDV1 and TRDJ1; 7 nucleotides line up with TRDD2. CDR1 and CDR2 from the germline V gene are TSWWSYY and QGS. The V and J ends lost 3 bases and 0 bases, in that order; junction bases with no gene match: 4. This CDR3 spans 15 amino acids. CDR3 DNA sequence: TGTGCTCTTGGGGAGGACCTTCCTTACACCGATAAACTCATCTTT. It specifies CALGEDLPYTDKLIF.

The V call is TRDV1, the J call TRDJ1, with 8 positions matching TRDD3. The CDR3 is 21 amino acids. The V and J ends lost 1 base and 0 bases, in that order; junction bases with no gene match: 19. From germline, CDR1 is TSWWSYY and CDR2 QGS. CDR3 DNA sequence: TGTGCTCTTGGGGAACGTTTCCTAGAGGCGTACCGGGGGATAGACACCGATAAACTCATCTTT. Amino acid sequence: CALGERFLEAYRGIDTDKLIF.

This sequence joins TRDV1 and TRDJ1, with 10 bases matching TRDD3. CDR1 is TSWWSYY and CDR2 is QGS in the germline V gene. CDR3 length: 18 amino acids. Trimming removed 2 bases from V and 4 bases from J; junction bases left unmatched: 13. DNA of the CDR3: TGTGCTCTTGGGGAATCGCCGCTGGGGGATAGAAAAAGCGATAAACTCATCTTT. It is translated as CALGESPLGDRKSDKLIF.

J is TRDJ1 and V is TRDV1; TRDD3 agrees at 12 bases. The germline CDR1 and CDR2 sequences are TSWWSYY and QGS. The CDR3 runs 23 residues. Unmatched junction bases numbered 24, after V lost 1 base and J lost 3 bases. Here the CDR3 DNA reads TGTGCTCTTGGGGAACGGGTCTACGGACCTACTGGGGGATACACGGAGTTCGCCGATAAACTCATCTTT. Encoded protein: CALGERVYGPTGGYTEFADKLIF.

The rearrangement uses TRDV1 and TRDJ1, with 10 bases aligning to TRDD3. Germline CDR1 and CDR2: TSWWSYY and QGS. V dropped 4 bases and J dropped 4; count of bases not matched to a gene: 21. This CDR3 contains 20 residues. In DNA, the CDR3 is TGTGCTCTTGGGGGACCTTCCTATATCGATACTGGGGGATGCCTCGATAAACTCATCTTT. Translation gives CALGGPSYIDTGGCLDKLIF.

Without a V gene call, the J gene is given as TRDJ1; TRDD3 reflects the table's D call only, with no check against the DNA. CDR3 length equals 19 residues. The CDR3 nucleotides read TGTGCTCTTGGGGAACTGGGCCCGGCCTTGGGGGGCACCACCGATAAACTCATCTTT. Translated: CALGELGPALGGTTDKLIF.

No V gene was called here, but the J gene is TRDJ1; the D call of TRDD3 is as the table states it, not checked on the DNA. There are 18 residues in the CDR3. The CDR3 spells CALGECSGGSLYTDKLIF. Here the CDR3 DNA reads TGTGCTCTTGGGGAATGTTCTGGGGGATCCCTGTACACCGATAAACTCATCTTT.

This clone was seen a few times. This chain connects TRDV1 to TRDJ1; 8 nucleotides match TRDD2. Germline trimming cut 3 bases from V and 7 bases from J; bases unmatched to any gene: 16. The CDR3 totals 17 residues. The germline V gene has CDR1 TSWWSYY and CDR2 QGS. In nucleotides, the CDR3 is TGTGCTCTTGGGGATCTTCCTACGGGTACTGGGAGGGGTAAACTCATCTTT. Its protein is CALGDLPTGTGRGKLIF.

The chain recombines TRDV1 with TRDJ1, with 10 bases aligning to TRDD3. Germline V CDR1 and CDR2: TSWWSYY, QGS. V gave up 1 base and J gave up 3 bases; unmatched junction bases: 2. The CDR3 is made up of 15 amino acids. CDR3 residues: CALGERGIRPDKLIF. The CDR3, as DNA: TGTGCTCTTGGGGAACGGGGGATACGCCCCGATAAACTCATCTTT.

This clone counts as medium-sized. The chain joins TRDV2 to TRDJ1; 8 nucleotides line up with TRDD3. This CDR3 contains 15 residues. In germline, CDR1 is GEAIGNYY, CDR2 EKD. Unmatched junction bases numbered 18, after V lost 6 bases and J lost 10 bases. The CDR3 DNA sequence: TGTGCCTGTCGCCTGATGGGGGATGGAGGATTATCACTCATCTTT. Protein product: CACRLMGDGGLSLIF.